This TCR beta chain comes out of a study of blood T cell repertoires in COVID-19. Looking at the study overall: Collection of acute and convalescent COVID-19 samples took place in the United States, Italy and Spain. T cells, B-cell-depleted T cells, or PBMCs supplied cDNA or gDNA.

In the authors' workflow: Amplifying reference gene primers gave estimates of nucleated cell counts. TCRdb keeps only in-frame clones here, not all; method: immunoSEQ multiplex PCR. That table furnishes V, J and clone size, whereas the DNA furnished D and trimming. The sample has more than 200,000 clones, over 80% seen once. The V gene's germline CDR1 is MNHEY and CDR2 SMNVEV (reference sequence). Trimming removed 6 bases from V and 6 bases from J, with 18 bases in between. The CDR3 is 14 amino acids. V gene TRBV27 combines with J gene TRBJ2-7, with D possibly matching TRBD2 (5 bases). This TCR was recovered from a man in his forties or fifties with acute or convalescent COVID-19. Sequences were obtained from peripheral blood. CDR3 sequence (DNA): TGTGCCAGCAGGGGGATCGGACTGCCACCCGAGCAGTACTTC. Translated, it gives CASRGIGLPPEQYF.